Below, one T cell receptor beta chain is given with its context. What it binds is not known. The CDR3 loop spans 12 amino acids. CDR1 is ENHRY, CDR2 SYGVKD, per germline. The V end lost 10 bases, the J end lost 10 bases, and 17 bases lay between the germline ends. cDNA libraries for TCR alpha and TCR beta, carrying sample barcodes and UMIs, came from 5'RACE with constant-segment primers. TCRdb reprocessed the 5' RACE reads via MiXCR and lists one record per CDR3 protein. In the table there are roughly 300,000 distinct CDR3 sequences, 16% of which are singletons. The source of the sample is a study of T-cell memory formation after mild COVID-19. The study's findings and limits: Still unconfirmed is whether the second-wave clones peaking on day 37 recognized SARS-CoV-2. Some clones that responded were present in memory (sampled pre-infection), which suggests cross-reactive memory joined.

This chain connects TRBV10-3 to TRBJ2-1, with D possibly called TRBD1 or TRBD2 (6 bases each). Material: PBMCs or a T cell subset sorted from them (not recorded which). This sequence originates from a man aged 18 to 29 who had mild COVID-19 (a few samples of this study predate the infection). Cell type and time point are not known. In nucleotides, the CDR3 is TGTGCCACGGGGGAACAGGGAGGCGAGCAGTTCTTC. This sequence encodes CATGEQGGEQFF.